The 7 T cell receptor beta chains below were found in one sample sequenced in a study of blood T cells in healthy people across ages. Primers used in a second PCR of about 6 to 11 cycles were a sample-barcoded 5' primer and a J-beta primer mix. TCRdb re-called the 5' RACE reads with MiXCR, one entry per CDR3 protein. The sample comprises about 630,000 distinct CDR3 sequences, around 20% of which are singletons, and 3.5% to 4% rests with the top ten. Sequencing was carried out using blood. These receptors were taken from a man aged 65 to 79 in good health.

This clonotype was counted ten times or more. A single base separates this from a much larger clone, so it may be a read error. The chain joins TRBV12-3 or TRBV12-4 to TRBJ2-5; no clear D. This CDR3 spans 11 amino acids. Between the trimmed V and J ends, which lost 7 bases and 2 bases, there was a span of 5 bases. The CDR3 reads CASTLQETQYF. The CDR3 DNA sequence: TGTGCCAGCACCCTACAAGAGACCCAGTACTTC.

V usage is TRBV2 and J usage is TRBJ2-5; 8 bases map to TRBD1. The assigned J gene may be wrong: the sequence end matches TRBJ2-7 better. The CDR3 has 16 amino acids. Germline V gene lookup returns CDR1 SNHLY and CDR2 FYNNEI. In DNA, the CDR3 is TGTGCCAGTATTCCTCACGGGACAGGTGGGGTCTACGAGCAGTACTTC. Translating it yields CASIPHGTGGVYEQYF.

A remark on this clonotype: A junction end diverges from the germline sequence, so it may reflect a read error. The genes are TRBV7-3 and TRBJ1-4; weak D call: TRBD1 (5 bases). Germline V gives CDR1 SGHTA, CDR2 FQGTGA. The length of the CDR3 is 11 residues. The CDR3 protein is CASSKQEKLLF. For the CDR3, the DNA is TGTGCCAGCAGCAAACAGGAAAAACTGCTTTTT.

This clonotype has a handful of counts. V usage is TRBV18 and J usage is TRBJ2-7; TRBD1 or TRBD2 may be the D gene (5 bases each). Germline V CDR1 and CDR2: KGHSH, LQKENI. This CDR3 contains 14 residues. Trimming pared 0 bases from V and 1 base from J, leaving 7 bases between. CDR3: CASSPPGDSYEQYF. In DNA, the CDR3 is TGTGCCAGCTCACCACCGGGGGATTCCTACGAGCAGTACTTC.

This chain links TRBV13 with TRBJ2-1, with TRBD1 matching over 7 bases. V trimming: 7 bases; J trimming: 5 bases; junction bases outside the gene matches: 11. This CDR3 has 15 residues. The germline V gene encodes CDR1 PRHDT and CDR2 FYEKMQ (reference sequence). The CDR3 loop reads CASNGQVGPDNEQFF. For the CDR3, the DNA is TGTGCCAGCAACGGACAGGTTGGGCCTGACAATGAGCAGTTCTTC.

The chain links TRBV7-9 to TRBJ2-7; 8 bases are shared with TRBD2. The CDR3 is 14 amino acids. Germline-derived CDR1 and CDR2 are SEHNR and FQNEAQ (reference sequence). V trimming: 6 bases; J trimming: 8 bases; junction bases outside the gene matches: 12. This CDR3 is CASREWTSLSQQYF. The CDR3 region has the DNA TGTGCCAGCAGGGAATGGACTAGCCTATCCCAGCAGTACTTC.

The V call is TRBV20-1, the J call TRBJ2-2, with 9 positions matching TRBD2. Germline lookup yields CDR1 DFQATT and CDR2 SNEGSKA (reference sequence). The trim removed 3 bases at V and 0 bases at J, leaving 5 bases unmatched. This CDR3 is built from 16 residues. This chain's CDR3 is CSASSGRAPNTGELFF. In DNA form, the CDR3 reads TGCAGTGCTAGTAGCGGGAGAGCCCCGAACACCGGGGAGCTGTTTTTT.